This T cell receptor beta chain comes out of a study of tumor and adjacent non-tumor tissue in lung cancer. Study at large: The patients, 10 men and four to six women, were about 30 to 76 with stage I to III disease.

Remarks on this clonotype: Antigen unknown.

The CDR3 consists of 14 residues. V was trimmed by 5 bases and J by 8 bases, leaving 16 bases between them. From germline, CDR1 is MNHEY and CDR2 SVGAGI. The library came from three nested PCR rounds adapted from ARM-PCR protocols. TCRdb re-called the multiplex PCR reads with MiXCR, one entry per CDR3 protein. The sample lists approximately 76,000 distinct CDR3 sequences, around 65% occurring once. Findings and caveats of the study: Compared with tumor, normal lung showed significantly lower TCR diversity. Top 100 clones took a larger repertoire share in normal lung. Tumor TCR diversity, when higher, was linked to shorter survival.

No cell sorting was done before RNA was extracted from the tissue. This clonotype originated in a woman aged 70-85 years with non-small cell lung cancer. Sequencing used lung tumor tissue. The chain couples TRBV6-5 to TRBJ2-1, with a tentative D call TRBD1 (5 bases). The DNA for the CDR3 is TGTGCCAGCAGTCATCCGACAGAGTTCTATGAGCAGTTCTTC. It codes for CASSHPTEFYEQFF.